Sequencing of this T cell receptor (beta chain) was carried out in a study of OX40 agonist ivuxolimab in advanced cancers. Sequencing used immunoSEQ multiplex PCR; TCRdb keeps in-frame clones, though not all of them. The table records around 74,000 clones, less than 85% of them present only once. General study results and limits: Some nonresponders likewise displayed low normalized T-cell clonal expansion. Blood T cells, both CD4+ and CD8+, expanded clonally by week 6 at 0.1 to 3.0 mg/kg.

The V gene lost 3 bases and the J gene lost 1 base, with 6 bases spanning the gap. Germline V gene lookup returns CDR1 SGHDT and CDR2 YYEEEE. The CDR3 covers 13 residues. On this clone itself: Its specificity is not known.

This TCR derives from an adult with an advanced solid tumor such as melanoma, head and neck, liver or kidney cancer. The specimen comprised CD4+ or CD8+ T cells sorted from blood, sampled in a trial of the OX40 agonist ivuxolimab. The chain has TRBV5-6 and TRBJ2-3; no definite D call. The CDR3 loop is CASSSSGTDTQYF. The CDR3 bases are TGTGCCAGCAGCTCCTCTGGCACAGATACGCAGTATTTT.